These T cell receptor beta chains were read from a single sample in a study of shared clonotypes between healthy human individuals. TCRdb keeps only in-frame clones here, not all; method: immunoSEQ multiplex PCR. Of some 1,100,000 clones listed, around 82% are singletons. Source material: memory CD4+ T cells from PBMCs. These receptors originate from a man younger than 30 in good health. Some clones in this sample may be carry-over from other donors' samples. CDR3s include the opening cysteine and the closing phenylalanine or tryptophan. Fields, in order: CDR3 protein, CDR3 DNA, D gene, clone size, J gene, V gene. D genes are given only for firm matches. Expanded clones are given a class, and other clones once, few, many or no size at all.

CASSQTPGHLQETQYF,TGCGCCAGCAGCCAGACTCCGGGACACCTCCAAGAGACCCAGTACTTC,-,once,TRBJ2-5,TRBV4-1
CASRDVFLDTQYF,TGTGCCAGCAGGGACGTCTTTCTAGATACGCAGTATTTT,-,-,TRBJ2-3,TRBV27
CSVVLDRGHEQYF,TGCAGCGTTGTTCTGGACAGGGGCCACGAGCAGTACTTC,TRBD1,-,TRBJ2-7,TRBV29-1
CASSPLAGGGYNEQFF,TGTGCCAGCAGTCCTTTAGCGGGAGGAGGCTACAATGAGCAGTTCTTC,TRBD2,-,TRBJ2-1,TRBV6-4
CASSMGTGLNQPQHF,TGTGCCAGCAGCATGGGGACAGGCCTCAATCAGCCCCAGCATTTT,TRBD1,-,TRBJ1-5,TRBV7-8
CATSRDEGDQPQHF,TGTGCCACCAGCAGAGATGAGGGGGATCAGCCCCAGCATTTT,-,few,TRBJ1-5,TRBV15
CASSPRQDTGGSPLHF,TGTGCCAGCAGCCCCCGACAGGATACAGGGGGTTCACCCCTCCACTTT,TRBD1,few,TRBJ1-6,TRBV27
CASSLMGGTAVQYF,TGTGCCAGCAGCTTAATGGGTGGGACAGCCGTGCAGTACTTC,TRBD1,-,TRBJ2-7,TRBV11-3
CAWNHLGAAFF,TGTGCCTGGAACCACTTGGGTGCTGCTTTCTTT,-,-,TRBJ1-1,TRBV30
CASTSGGRVLPQETQYF,TGTGCCAGCACCTCGGGGGGGAGGGTCCTCCCACAAGAGACCCAGTACTTC,TRBD2,-,TRBJ2-5,TRBV5-4
CASTRGRANTEAFF,TGTGCCAGCACTAGGGGCAGGGCCAACACTGAAGCTTTCTTT,-,many,TRBJ1-1,TRBV13
CAWITGTDNSPLHF,TGTGCCTGGATCACCGGGACAGATAATTCACCCCTCCACTTT,TRBD1,-,TRBJ1-6,TRBV30
CASSHPGAAGYNEQFF,TGCGCCAGCAGCCACCCGGGGGCGGCGGGATACAATGAGCAGTTCTTC,-,-,TRBJ2-1,TRBV4-1
CASSLPRRLAGGHNEQFF,TGTGCCAGCAGCTTACCGAGACGACTAGCGGGAGGCCACAATGAGCAGTTCTTC,TRBD2,-,TRBJ2-1,TRBV7-9
CASSRRLARVYNEQFF,TGTGCCAGCAGCAGGAGACTAGCCAGGGTCTACAATGAGCAGTTCTTC,TRBD2,-,TRBJ2-1,TRBV7-2
CASSLLSGGSYNEQFF,TGTGCCAGCAGTTTACTGTCAGGGGGGTCCTACAATGAGCAGTTCTTC,-,-,TRBJ2-1,TRBV27
CASSQGAGKQETQYF,TGCGCCAGCAGCCAAGGGGCGGGAAAGCAAGAGACCCAGTACTTC,-,-,TRBJ2-5,TRBV4-3
CASSLDDSFEQYF,TGTGCCAGCAGCTTAGATGACTCCTTCGAGCAGTACTTC,-,-,TRBJ2-7,TRBV7-8
CASSSFDRVKTGELFF,TGTGCCAGCAGTTCCTTCGACAGGGTGAAGACCGGGGAGCTGTTTTTT,TRBD1,-,TRBJ2-2,TRBV6-5
CASSREGYEQYF,TGTGCCAGCAGCCGCGAGGGCTACGAGCAGTACTTC,-,-,TRBJ2-7,TRBV5-4
CSVWAQTAGELFF,TGCAGCGTTTGGGCCCAAACCGCCGGGGAGCTGTTTTTT,-,-,TRBJ2-2,TRBV29-1
CASSDWDRPADEQFF,TGTGCCAGCAGCGATTGGGACAGACCGGCGGATGAGCAGTTCTTC,TRBD1,-,TRBJ2-1,TRBV9
CASSQAGNTGELFF,TGTGCCAGCAGCCAAGCCGGGAACACCGGGGAGCTGTTTTTT,-,-,TRBJ2-2,TRBV7-3
CASSPLTGSSYEQYF,TGTGCCAGCAGCCCTTTGACAGGTAGCTCCTACGAGCAGTACTTC,-,-,TRBJ2-7,TRBV7-9
CAITSQQGMNTEAFF,TGTGCCATCACTAGTCAACAGGGAATGAACACTGAAGCTTTCTTT,-,-,TRBJ1-1,TRBV10-3
CSARNQETQYF,TGCAGTGCTCGAAACCAAGAGACCCAGTACTTC,-,once,TRBJ2-5,TRBV20-1
CASSLESSGSEQYF,TGCGCCAGCAGCTTAGAATCTAGCGGGAGCGAGCAGTACTTC,TRBD2,-,TRBJ2-7,TRBV5-1
CASSLSRNYNEQFF,TGTGCCAGCAGCTTGTCCAGGAATTACAATGAGCAGTTCTTC,-,-,TRBJ2-1,TRBV5-4
CASSRGQGAPGLYEKLFF,TGTGCCAGCTCGCGGGGACAGGGGGCCCCCGGGCTGTACGAAAAACTGTTTTTT,TRBD1,-,TRBJ1-4,TRBV18
CASSWAGGPTDTQYF,TGTGCCAGCAGTTGGGCGGGAGGGCCCACAGATACGCAGTATTTT,TRBD2,-,TRBJ2-3,TRBV28
CASSPGWGTGSYNEQFF,TGTGCCAGCAGCCCCGGGTGGGGGACGGGGTCTTACAATGAGCAGTTCTTC,-,-,TRBJ2-1,TRBV7-9
CASSLLQGAREQYF,TGCGCCAGCAGCTTGTTGCAGGGGGCTCGCGAGCAGTACTTC,TRBD1,-,TRBJ2-7,TRBV5-1
CASSYVQSAAYEQYF,TGTGCCAGCAGTTACGTCCAATCCGCCGCCTACGAGCAGTACTTC,-,-,TRBJ2-7,TRBV6-5
CASSLGRARSSTDTQYF,TGTGCCAGCAGCTTAGGGCGGGCTAGGTCTAGCACAGATACGCAGTATTTT,-,-,TRBJ2-3,TRBV7-2
CAWSPSRGEQYF,TGTGCCTGGAGTCCCTCGCGAGGCGAGCAGTACTTC,-,-,TRBJ2-7,TRBV30
CASRHLRGTNQPQHF,TGTGCCAGCAGGCACCTCAGGGGGACCAATCAGCCCCAGCATTTT,TRBD1,-,TRBJ1-5,TRBV6-6
CSVGAYRDEQFF,TGCAGCGTGGGGGCCTATAGGGATGAGCAGTTCTTC,-,few,TRBJ2-1,TRBV29-1